This T cell receptor beta chain appears in the sequencing data of a study of cytomegalovirus exposure and HLA in healthy donors. This clone was observed a handful of times. The antigen remains unidentified. Vbeta (60) and Jbeta (13) primers were used in the PCR. Clones were read by immunoSEQ multiplex PCR, and TCRdb kept only the in-frame ones, dropping some. The sample contains 35,000 to 55,000 clones, about 60% of which appear only once. Findings of the study overall: Published work reported that the classifier diagnosed cytomegalovirus status with high specificity and sensitivity.

Germline lookup yields CDR1 SEHNR and CDR2 FQNEAQ (reference sequence). V was pared by 4 bases and J by 7 bases, with 11 bases between. The CDR3 loop spans 12 amino acids. The sample consisted of PBMCs. The sequence was obtained from a man between 60 and 75 years old in good health and CMV-seropositive. This chain links TRBV7-9 with TRBJ2-7, with D tentatively TRBD2 (6 bases). The CDR3 nucleotides read TGTGCCAGCAGCTCCATGGCGGGGGAGCAGTACTTC. Its protein is CASSSMAGEQYF. Full variable domain (outside the CDR3, taken from reference TRBV7-9 and TRBJ2-7): DTGVSQNPRHKITKRGQNVTFRCDPISEHNRLYWYRQTLGQGPEFLTYFQNEAQLEKSRLLSDRFSAERPKGSFSTLEIQRTEQGDSAMYLCASSSMAGEQYFGPGTRLTVT.